This TCR beta chain was retrieved from a study of tissue T cells after allogeneic stem cell transplantation. The CDR3 is 12 residues long. V gave up 1 base and J gave up 4 bases, with 5 bases separating them. The V gene's germline CDR1 is GFQATS and CDR2 STVNSAI. Clones were read by immunoSEQ multiplex PCR, and TCRdb kept only the in-frame ones, dropping some. This sample carries about 20,000 clones, about three quarters of them seen once, and the ten largest clones take 0.85% to 0.95%. A word on this clone: Genes and germline are mouse. The missing CDR3 end, 1 residue past where the read stops, is filled in from the germline J gene. Different DNA sequences within this sample yield the same CDR3.

Specimen: spleen. The chain links TRBV20 to TRBJ1-3; D unresolved. This receptor was identified in a female BALB/c mouse in good health. For this strain, the MHC haplotype corresponds to H2-d. The CDR3 bases that were read are TGTGGTGCTAGGGGGGTGGGAAATACGCTCTAT. It translates to CGARGVGNTLY. The complete CDR3 sequence is CGARGVGNTLYF.